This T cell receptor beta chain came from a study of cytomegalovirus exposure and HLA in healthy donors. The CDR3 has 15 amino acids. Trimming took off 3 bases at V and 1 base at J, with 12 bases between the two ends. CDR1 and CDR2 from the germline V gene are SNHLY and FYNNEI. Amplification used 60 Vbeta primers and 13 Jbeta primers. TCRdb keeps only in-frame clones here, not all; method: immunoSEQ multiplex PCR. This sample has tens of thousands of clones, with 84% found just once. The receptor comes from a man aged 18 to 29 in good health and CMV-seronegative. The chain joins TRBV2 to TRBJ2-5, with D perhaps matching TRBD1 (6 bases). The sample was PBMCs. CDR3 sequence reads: CASSEPGQAQETQYF. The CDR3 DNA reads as TGTGCCAGCAGTGAGCCGGGACAAGCCCAAGAGACCCAGTACTTC. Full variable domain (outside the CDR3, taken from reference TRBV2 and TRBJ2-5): EPEVTQTPSHQVTQMGQEVILRCVPISNHLYFYWYRQILGQKVEFLVSFYNNEISEKSEIFDDQFSVERPDGSNFTLKIRSTKLEDSAMYFCASSEPGQAQETQYFGPGTRLLVL.